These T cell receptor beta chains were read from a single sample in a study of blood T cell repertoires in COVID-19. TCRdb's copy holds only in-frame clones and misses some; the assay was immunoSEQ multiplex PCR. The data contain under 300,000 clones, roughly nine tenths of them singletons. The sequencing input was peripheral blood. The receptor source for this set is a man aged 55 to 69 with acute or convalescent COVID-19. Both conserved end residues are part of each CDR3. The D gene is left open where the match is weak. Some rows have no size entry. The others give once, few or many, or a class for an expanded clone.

TGTGCCAGCAGCCAAGACAGGGGGGCTTGGAATGGCTACACCTTC | CASSQDRGAWNGYTF | TRBD1 | TRBJ1-2 | TRBV3-1/TRBV3-2 | NA
TGTGCCACCAGCCGGAGAGCCAATGAGCAGTTCTTC | CATSRRANEQFF | NA | TRBJ2-1 | TRBV24-1 | NA
TGTGCCAGCAGTTTAGGGACAGGGGACTTCCAAGAGACCCAGTACTTC | CASSLGTGDFQETQYF | TRBD1 | TRBJ2-5 | TRBV28 | NA
TGTGCCAGCAGCTTAAAGGTTGCTACTACCGAGCAGTACTTC | CASSLKVATTEQYF | NA | TRBJ2-7 | TRBV7-2 | NA
TGCGCCAGCAGCTCCCGACTCACCGGGGAGCTGTTTTTT | CASSSRLTGELFF | NA | TRBJ2-2 | TRBV5-1 | NA
TGTGCCAGCAGGCCGAGGGGGCCTGGTGAAAAACTGTTTTTT | CASRPRGPGEKLFF | TRBD1 | TRBJ1-4 | TRBV11-3 | NA
TGTGCCAGTAGTATGGGCCCCACGGTCACTGAAGCTTTCTTT | CASSMGPTVTEAFF | NA | TRBJ1-1 | TRBV19 | NA
TGTGCCAGCAACGCTCCGGGACAGGTGGATTCACCCCTCCACTTT | CASNAPGQVDSPLHF | TRBD1 | TRBJ1-6 | TRBV9 | NA
TGTGCCACCAGCAGACAGGGGGATCTCGACGAGCAGTACTTC | CATSRQGDLDEQYF | TRBD1 | TRBJ2-7 | TRBV15 | once
TGTGCCAGCAGCCGTAACCGGGACAACTCCTACGAGCAGTACTTC | CASSRNRDNSYEQYF | NA | TRBJ2-7 | TRBV11-2 | NA
TGCGCCAGCAGCTTGGGACTAGAGGGTGAGACCCAGTACTTC | CASSLGLEGETQYF | NA | TRBJ2-5 | TRBV5-1 | NA
TGTGCCAGCAGTTACTCGACAGGGTACTATGGCTACACCTTC | CASSYSTGYYGYTF | TRBD1 | TRBJ1-2 | TRBV6-2/TRBV6-3 | NA
TGTGCCAGCAGTTATCGGACAGGGGACTACGGAAGATCCTACAATGAGCAGTTCTTC | CASSYRTGDYGRSYNEQFF | TRBD1 | TRBJ2-1 | TRBV6-2/TRBV6-3 | NA
TGTGCCAGTGGCGGGGGTAGGGGGCCCCAGGCCGACAGGGGCAAGGTCCAAGAGACCCAGTACTTC | CASGGGRGPQADRGKVQETQYF | NA | TRBJ2-5 | TRBV6-8 | NA
TGTGCCAGCAGCCGAGGGACAGGGGAAAGGAATGAGCAGTTCTTC | CASSRGTGERNEQFF | TRBD1 | TRBJ2-1 | TRBV5-4 | NA
TGTGCCACCAGTGATTTGGGCGACACCCTACAGTACTTC | CATSDLGDTLQYF | NA | TRBJ2-7 | TRBV24-1 | NA
TGTGCCAGCAGCCCGCCGGGACTACAAAACACCGGGGAGCTGTTTTTT | CASSPPGLQNTGELFF | TRBD2 | TRBJ2-2 | TRBV5-4 | NA
TGTGCCAGTAGTATTCAGGGAATCGTCGATACGCAGTATTTT | CASSIQGIVDTQYF | NA | TRBJ2-3 | TRBV19 | NA
TGCGCCAGCAGCTTCGGACAGGGAGGGAGCTATGGCTACACCTTC | CASSFGQGGSYGYTF | TRBD1 | TRBJ1-2 | TRBV4-3 | NA
TGTGCCAGCCGGAAACTAGCGGGGTACACAGATACGCAGTATTTT | CASRKLAGYTDTQYF | TRBD2 | TRBJ2-3 | TRBV28 | NA
TGTGCCAGCAGTTTTATATGGGGGGGGAAGGAACGGGATACGCAGTATTTT | CASSFIWGGKERDTQYF | TRBD2 | TRBJ2-3 | TRBV28 | NA
TGTGCCAGCAGTTCGCCGGGCTGGGGGGACACTGAAGCTTTCTTT | CASSSPGWGDTEAFF | NA | TRBJ1-1 | TRBV28 | NA
TGTGCCAGCAGTTTAGAAACAGGGAGTACGAGGACTGAAGCTTTCTTT | CASSLETGSTRTEAFF | NA | TRBJ1-1 | TRBV28 | once
TGTGCCATCAGTGGGCCTCAGGGGGTACGGTACGAGCAGTACTTC | CAISGPQGVRYEQYF | TRBD1 | TRBJ2-7 | TRBV10-3 | NA
TGTGCCAGCAGTCCGACAGGGACCACTGAAGCTTTCTTT | CASSPTGTTEAFF | TRBD1 | TRBJ1-1 | TRBV6-5 | NA
TGTGCCAGCAGTTACTCCGGCGGGAATTACGAGCAGTACTTC | CASSYSGGNYEQYF | NA | TRBJ2-7 | TRBV6-5 | NA
TGTGCCAGCAGCTTCCTAGCGGGTACTACCTACGAGCAGTACTTC | CASSFLAGTTYEQYF | TRBD2 | TRBJ2-7 | TRBV7-9 | NA
TGTGCCAGCAGTGAGGAGTTCAATCAGCCCCAGCATTTT | CASSEEFNQPQHF | NA | TRBJ1-5 | TRBV6-4 | few
TGCGCCAGCAGCTTAATACAGGGGAATAATTCACCCCTCCACTTT | CASSLIQGNNSPLHF | TRBD1 | TRBJ1-6 | TRBV5-1 | NA
TGTGCCAGCAGCGCAGGGGTTCGGGAGACCCAGTACTTC | CASSAGVRETQYF | NA | TRBJ2-5 | TRBV11-3 | once
TGTGCCAGCAGTGTTACAGGGGGTAACTATGGCTACACCTTC | CASSVTGGNYGYTF | TRBD1 | TRBJ1-2 | TRBV27 | NA
TGTGCCAGCACTTGGACAGGGGACAACGAGCAGTACTTC | CASTWTGDNEQYF | TRBD1 | TRBJ2-7 | TRBV11-2 | NA
TGTGCCTCCTACAGGGAAACGGCTAGTTCACCCCTCCACTTT | CASYRETASSPLHF | NA | TRBJ1-6 | TRBV30 | NA
TGTGCCAGCAGCCGTGGAAGCTCTAGGCCGGTCACAGATACGCAGTATTTT | CASSRGSSRPVTDTQYF | NA | TRBJ2-3 | TRBV5-4 | NA
TGTGCCAGCTCACCGAGACTAGCGGAGCAGTTCTTC | CASSPRLAEQFF | TRBD2 | TRBJ2-1 | TRBV18 | once
TGTGCCAGTAGTATAGATTACGTCCAAACTAGCGGCCAAGAGACCCAGTACTTC | CASSIDYVQTSGQETQYF | TRBD2 | TRBJ2-5 | TRBV19 | once
TGTGCCAGCAGTGAATGGGGAGGGGGTCAGCCCCAGCATTTT | CASSEWGGGQPQHF | NA | TRBJ1-5 | TRBV25-1 | NA
TGTGCCTGGAGCCGGGATCGCTACGAGCAGTACTTC | CAWSRDRYEQYF | NA | TRBJ2-7 | TRBV30 | NA
TGTGCCAGCAGTCCTTTCCATCGGTACCAAGAGACCCAGTACTTC | CASSPFHRYQETQYF | NA | TRBJ2-5 | TRBV6-5 | NA
TGTGCCAGCTTCGAACCCAGGACAGAACGATTGGTGGGCTACACCTTC | CASFEPRTERLVGYTF | NA | TRBJ1-2 | TRBV19 | NA
TGCAGCGTTGTGGAGGGCGAAGGTGGCTACACCTTC | CSVVEGEGGYTF | NA | TRBJ1-2 | TRBV29-1 | NA
TGTGCCAGCAGCTTGTCCAGCTACGAGCAGTACTTC | CASSLSSYEQYF | NA | TRBJ2-7 | TRBV5-6 | once